This T cell receptor beta chain stems from a study of neurological immune-mediated disorders. Via MiXCR, TCRdb re-called the 5' RACE reads, giving one row per CDR3 protein. The repertoire holds about 71,000 distinct CDR3 sequences, with 10% to 13% as singletons. Many counts were recorded for this clonotype. Sample time point: longitudinal time-point 1 (baseline). The source material was PBMCs. This clonotype originated in a man in his thirties or forties in good health.

The CDR3 DNA is TGTGCCACCTCCCGGCTGGCTAGCGGAAACTACGAGCAGTACTTC. This sequence encodes CATSRLASGNYEQYF. The gene calls are TRBV27 and TRBJ2-7, with 7 bases identical to TRBD2. The germline V gene encodes CDR1 MNHEY and CDR2 SMNVEV (reference sequence). After removal of 10 bases from V and 3 bases from J, the junction contained 15 bases not matched to a gene. This CDR3 is 15 amino acids long.